Listed below are T cell receptor beta chains from one sample, sequenced in a study of blood T cell repertoires in COVID-19. TCRdb keeps only in-frame clones here, not all; method: immunoSEQ multiplex PCR. The profile shows some 350,000 clones, more than 75% of them singletons. Sequences were obtained from PBMCs or T cells enriched from blood (not recorded which). Source of these receptors: a woman in her twenties or thirties who had recovered from COVID-19. Both conserved end residues are part of each CDR3. D genes are given only for firm matches. Clone sizes are given selectively: once, few, many, or a class where the clone is expanded.

TRBV7-2	TRBD1	.	TRBJ1-4	CASSIRGSSEKLFF	TGTGCCAGCAGCATCAGGGGGTCGAGTGAAAAACTGTTTTTT
TRBV4-3	.	.	TRBJ1-2	CASSQFFPGRNYGYTF	TGCGCCAGCAGCCAATTCTTTCCGGGAAGAAACTATGGCTACACCTTC
TRBV29-1	.	.	TRBJ1-5	CSVAKGGNQPQHF	TGCAGCGTTGCGAAGGGAGGAAATCAGCCCCAGCATTTT
TRBV7-3	.	.	TRBJ2-2	CASSPRATNTGELFF	TGTGCCAGCAGCCCAAGAGCGACGAACACCGGGGAGCTGTTTTTT
TRBV6-2/TRBV6-3	.	.	TRBJ1-1	CASSAGVNTEAFF	TGTGCCAGCAGCGCCGGGGTGAACACTGAAGCTTTCTTT
TRBV28	TRBD1	.	TRBJ1-2	CASSSGTGNGYTF	TGTGCCAGCAGCAGCGGGACAGGGAATGGCTACACCTTC
TRBV7-9	.	.	TRBJ2-7	CASSNDWSGGPFSYEQYF	TGTGCCAGCAGCAACGATTGGTCGGGGGGCCCATTCTCCTACGAGCAGTACTTC
TRBV11-3	.	.	TRBJ2-7	CASSLTPSYEQYF	TGTGCCAGCAGCTTAACTCCCTCCTACGAGCAGTACTTC
TRBV27	.	.	TRBJ1-5	CASRLIGRGNQPQHF	TGTGCCAGCAGGCTAATTGGAAGGGGGAATCAGCCCCAGCATTTT
TRBV3-1/TRBV3-2	TRBD1	few	TRBJ2-7	CASSQGTGPSYEQYF	TGTGCCAGCAGCCAGGGGACAGGGCCGTCCTACGAGCAGTACTTC
TRBV5-5	TRBD2	few	TRBJ2-7	CASSLELAGVYEQYF	TGTGCCAGCAGCTTGGAGCTAGCGGGGGTTTACGAGCAGTACTTC
TRBV24-1	.	.	TRBJ2-3	CATSDWRVPDTQYF	TGTGCCACCAGTGATTGGCGGGTACCGGATACGCAGTATTTT
TRBV5-4	TRBD2	.	TRBJ2-1	CASSLLAGASYNEQFF	TGTGCCAGCAGCTTACTAGCGGGGGCCTCCTACAATGAGCAGTTCTTC
TRBV7-2	TRBD2	.	TRBJ2-2	CASSLRGLAGGLGELFF	TGTGCCAGCAGCCTGCGGGGACTAGCGGGGGGGCTCGGGGAGCTGTTTTTT
TRBV24-1	TRBD1	few	TRBJ2-2	CATSDWTGPSTGELFF	TGTGCCACCAGTGATTGGACAGGCCCGAGCACCGGGGAGCTGTTTTTT
TRBV20-1	.	.	TRBJ1-1	CSARENTEAFF	TGCAGTGCGAGGGAGAACACTGAAGCTTTCTTT
TRBV4-1	.	once	TRBJ2-5	CASSQGGGPETQYF	TGCGCCAGCAGCCAAGGCGGGGGCCCAGAGACCCAGTACTTC
TRBV18	.	.	TRBJ1-4	CASSPDRSNEKLFF	TGTGCCAGCTCGCCCGACAGGAGTAATGAAAAACTGTTTTTT
TRBV21-1	.	.	TRBJ2-3	CASTYLIRGDTQYF	TGTGCCAGCACATACCTTATCAGGGGAGATACGCAGTATTTT
TRBV19	TRBD1	.	TRBJ1-2	CAGHLKYKSGGCYGYTF	TGTGCCGGCCACCTCAAGTACAAATCAGGGGGTTGTTATGGCTACACCTTC
TRBV28	.	.	TRBJ1-6	CASSLNSGVTFNSPLHF	TGTGCCAGCAGTTTGAATTCGGGGGTGACATTTAATTCACCCCTCCACTTT
TRBV7-3	TRBD1	.	TRBJ2-5	CASSLLGQGLSETQYF	TGTGCCAGCAGCTTACTGGGACAGGGGCTATCGGAGACCCAGTACTTC
TRBV6-1	.	.	TRBJ2-1	CASSEMRAGPSYNEQFF	TGTGCCAGCAGTGAAATGAGGGCAGGACCGTCCTACAATGAGCAGTTCTTC
TRBV5-1	TRBD1	.	TRBJ2-3	CASTPGQLTDTQYF	TGCGCCAGCACTCCGGGACAGCTCACAGATACGCAGTATTTT
TRBV19	TRBD1	.	TRBJ1-5	CASATLPGQGRYSNQPQHF	TGTGCCAGTGCAACCCTCCCGGGACAGGGAAGATACAGCAATCAGCCCCAGCATTTT
TRBV6-5	.	.	TRBJ2-1	CASTQSRGAAHEQFF	TGTGCCAGCACCCAGAGTCGGGGGGCCGCCCATGAGCAGTTCTTC
TRBV24-1	TRBD1	.	TRBJ1-5	CATSAGQGDNQPQHF	TGTGCCACCTCTGCGGGACAGGGTGATAATCAGCCCCAGCATTTT